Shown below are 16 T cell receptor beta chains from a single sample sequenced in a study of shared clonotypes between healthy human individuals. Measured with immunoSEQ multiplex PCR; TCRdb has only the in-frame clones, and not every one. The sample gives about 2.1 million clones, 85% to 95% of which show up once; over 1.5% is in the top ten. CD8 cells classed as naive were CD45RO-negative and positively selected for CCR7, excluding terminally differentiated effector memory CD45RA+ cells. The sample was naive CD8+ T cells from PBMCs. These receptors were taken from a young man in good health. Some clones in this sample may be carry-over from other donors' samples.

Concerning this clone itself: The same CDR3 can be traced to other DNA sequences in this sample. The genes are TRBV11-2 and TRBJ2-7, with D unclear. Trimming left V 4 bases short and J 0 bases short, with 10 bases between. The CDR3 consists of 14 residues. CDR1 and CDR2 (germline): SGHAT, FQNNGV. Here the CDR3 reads CASSSRGRSYEQYF. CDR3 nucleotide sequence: TGTGCCAGCAGCTCCCGAGGCCGCTCCTACGAGCAGTACTTC. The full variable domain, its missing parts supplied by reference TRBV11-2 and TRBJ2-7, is EAGVAQSPRYKIIEKRQSVAFWCNPISGHATLYWYQQILGQGPKLLIQFQNNGVVDDSQLPKDRFSAERLKGVDSTLKIQPAKLEDSAVYLCASSSRGRSYEQYFGPGTRLTVT.

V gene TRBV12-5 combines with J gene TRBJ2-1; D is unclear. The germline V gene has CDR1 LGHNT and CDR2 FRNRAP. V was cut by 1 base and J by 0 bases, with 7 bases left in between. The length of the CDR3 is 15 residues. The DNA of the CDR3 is TGTGCTAGTGGTTTGGACGGATCCTCCTACAATGAGCAGTTCTTC. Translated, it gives CASGLDGSSYNEQFF.

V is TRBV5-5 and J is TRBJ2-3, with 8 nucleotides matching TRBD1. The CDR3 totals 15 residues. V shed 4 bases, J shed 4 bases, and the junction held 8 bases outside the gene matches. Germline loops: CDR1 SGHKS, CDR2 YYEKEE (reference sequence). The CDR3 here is CASSLYGQGADTQYF. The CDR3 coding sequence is TGTGCCAGCAGCCTTTATGGACAGGGCGCAGATACGCAGTATTTT.

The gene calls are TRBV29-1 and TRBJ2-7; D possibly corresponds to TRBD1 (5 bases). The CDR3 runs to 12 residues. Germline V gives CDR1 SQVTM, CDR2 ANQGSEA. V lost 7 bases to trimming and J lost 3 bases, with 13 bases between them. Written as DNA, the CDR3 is TGCAGCGCTCGCGCGCAGGGCTACGAGCAGTACTTC. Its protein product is CSARAQGYEQYF.

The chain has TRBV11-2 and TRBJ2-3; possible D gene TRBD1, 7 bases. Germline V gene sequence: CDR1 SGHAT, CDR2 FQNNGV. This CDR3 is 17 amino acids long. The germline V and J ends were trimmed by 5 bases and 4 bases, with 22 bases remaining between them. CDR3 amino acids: CASSPHPRGDFADTQYF. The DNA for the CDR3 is TGTGCCAGCAGCCCACACCCCAGGGGGGACTTCGCAGATACGCAGTATTTT.

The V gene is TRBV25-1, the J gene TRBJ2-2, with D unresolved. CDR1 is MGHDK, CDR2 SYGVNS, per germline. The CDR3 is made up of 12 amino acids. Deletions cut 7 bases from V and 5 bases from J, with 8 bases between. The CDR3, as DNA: TGTGCCAGCACCGGAGAAACCGGGGAGCTGTTTTTT. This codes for CASTGETGELFF.

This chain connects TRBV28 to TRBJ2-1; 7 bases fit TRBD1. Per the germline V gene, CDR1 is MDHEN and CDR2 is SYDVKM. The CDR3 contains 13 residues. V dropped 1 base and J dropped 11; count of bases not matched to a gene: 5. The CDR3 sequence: CASSLSATGKQFF. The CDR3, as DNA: TGTGCCAGCAGTTTATCTGCGACAGGGAAGCAGTTCTTC.

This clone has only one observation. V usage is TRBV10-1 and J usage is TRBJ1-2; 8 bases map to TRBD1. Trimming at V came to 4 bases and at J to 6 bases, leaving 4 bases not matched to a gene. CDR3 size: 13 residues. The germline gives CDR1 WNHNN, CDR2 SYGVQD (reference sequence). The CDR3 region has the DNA TGCGCCAGCAGTGTGACAGGGGACGATGGCTACACCTTC. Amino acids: CASSVTGDDGYTF.

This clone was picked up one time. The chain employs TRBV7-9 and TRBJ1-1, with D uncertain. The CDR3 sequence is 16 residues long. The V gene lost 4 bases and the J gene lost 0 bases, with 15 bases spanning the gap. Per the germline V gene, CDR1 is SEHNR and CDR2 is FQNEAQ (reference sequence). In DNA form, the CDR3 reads TGTGCCAGCAGCTCCCTCGGGCCCGGAATGAACACTGAAGCTTTCTTT. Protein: CASSSLGPGMNTEAFF.

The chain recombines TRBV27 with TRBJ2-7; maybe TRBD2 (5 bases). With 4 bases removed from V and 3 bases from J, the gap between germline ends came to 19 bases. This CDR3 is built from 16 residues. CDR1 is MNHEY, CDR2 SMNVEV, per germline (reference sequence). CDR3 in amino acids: CASSYGFGSFVYEQYF. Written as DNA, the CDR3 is TGTGCCAGCAGTTATGGTTTTGGGAGTTTTGTCTACGAGCAGTACTTC.

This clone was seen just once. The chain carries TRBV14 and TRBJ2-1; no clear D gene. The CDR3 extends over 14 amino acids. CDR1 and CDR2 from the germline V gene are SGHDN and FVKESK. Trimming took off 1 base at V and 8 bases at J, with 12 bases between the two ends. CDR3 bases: TGTGCCAGCAGCCAAGGTATAGAACGGGATGAGCAGTTCTTC. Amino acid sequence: CASSQGIERDEQFF.

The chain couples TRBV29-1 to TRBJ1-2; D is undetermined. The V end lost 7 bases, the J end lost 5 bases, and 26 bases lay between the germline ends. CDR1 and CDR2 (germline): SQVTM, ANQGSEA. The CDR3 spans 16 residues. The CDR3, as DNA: TGCAGCGCTGGGGTGGAGAGGGAGTTCCTATCATATGGCTACACCTTC. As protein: CSAGVEREFLSYGYTF. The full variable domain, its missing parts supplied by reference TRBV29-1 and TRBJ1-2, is SAVISQKPSRDICQRGTSLTIQCQVDSQVTMMFWYRQQPGQSLTLIATANQGSEATYESGFVIDKFPISRPNLTFSTLTVSNMSPEDSSIYLCSAGVEREFLSYGYTFGSGTRLTVV.

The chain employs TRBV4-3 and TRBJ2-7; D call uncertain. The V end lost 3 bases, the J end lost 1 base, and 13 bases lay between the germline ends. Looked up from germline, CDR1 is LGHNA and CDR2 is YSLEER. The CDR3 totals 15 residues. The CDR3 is CASSQGSDGSYEQYF. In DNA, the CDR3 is TGCGCCAGCAGCCAGGGCTCTGACGGGTCCTACGAGCAGTACTTC.

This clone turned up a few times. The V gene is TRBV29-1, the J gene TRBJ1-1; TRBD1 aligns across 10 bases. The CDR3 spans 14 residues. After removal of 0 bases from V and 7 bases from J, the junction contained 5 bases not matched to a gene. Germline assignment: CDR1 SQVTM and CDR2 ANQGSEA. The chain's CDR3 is CSVEDRDRGGEAFF. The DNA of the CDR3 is TGCAGCGTTGAAGATAGGGACAGGGGTGGTGAAGCTTTCTTT.

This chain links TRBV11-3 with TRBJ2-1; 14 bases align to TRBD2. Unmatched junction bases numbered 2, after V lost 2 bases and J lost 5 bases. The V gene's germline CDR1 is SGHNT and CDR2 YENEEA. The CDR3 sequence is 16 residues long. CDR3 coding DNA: TGTGCCAGCAGCTTACGGGGACTAGCGGGAGACAATGAGCAGTTCTTC. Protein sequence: CASSLRGLAGDNEQFF.

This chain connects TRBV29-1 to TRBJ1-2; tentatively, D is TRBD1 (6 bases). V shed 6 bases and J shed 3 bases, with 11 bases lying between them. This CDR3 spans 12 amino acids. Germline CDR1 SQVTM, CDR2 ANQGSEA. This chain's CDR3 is CSVIRTDYGYTF. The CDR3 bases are TGCAGCGTCATCCGGACAGACTATGGCTACACCTTC.